This T cell receptor beta chain stems from a study of blood T cell repertoires in COVID-19. Study as a whole: Acute-phase and convalescent COVID-19 samples originated in the United States, Italy and Spain. T cells, B-cell-depleted T cells, or PBMCs supplied cDNA or gDNA.

In the source study's methods: Amplification of reference gene primers provided the estimated nucleated cell counts. Measured with immunoSEQ multiplex PCR; TCRdb has only the in-frame clones, and not every one. V and J calls and clone size are those listed in that table; D and trimming were worked out from the DNA. Of about 120,000 clones listed, around 86% are singletons. This receptor was identified in a man in his forties with acute or convalescent COVID-19. The sequenced sample was peripheral blood.

The CDR3 DNA follows: TGTGCCAGCAGTGCATCGCAGGGGTACAATGAGCAGTTCTTC. Translating it yields CASSASQGYNEQFF. The chain uses TRBV6-4 and TRBJ2-1, with D possibly being TRBD1 (6 bases). This CDR3 spans 14 amino acids. Germline CDR1 is MRHNA and CDR2 is SNTAGT. The germline V and J ends were trimmed by 4 bases and 4 bases, with 11 bases remaining between them.